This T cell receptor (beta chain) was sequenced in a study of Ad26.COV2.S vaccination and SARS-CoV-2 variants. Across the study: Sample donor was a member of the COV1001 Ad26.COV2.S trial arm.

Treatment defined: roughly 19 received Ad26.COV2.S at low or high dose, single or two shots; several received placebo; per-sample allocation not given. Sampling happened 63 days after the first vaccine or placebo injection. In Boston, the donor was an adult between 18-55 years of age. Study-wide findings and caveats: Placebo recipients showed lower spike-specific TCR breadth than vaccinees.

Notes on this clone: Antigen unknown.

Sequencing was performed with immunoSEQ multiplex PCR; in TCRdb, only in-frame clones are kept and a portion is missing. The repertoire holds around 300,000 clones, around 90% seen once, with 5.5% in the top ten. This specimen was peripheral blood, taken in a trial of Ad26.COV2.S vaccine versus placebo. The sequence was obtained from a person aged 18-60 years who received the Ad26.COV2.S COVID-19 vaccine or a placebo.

CDR3 sequence (DNA): TGTGCCAGCAGCTTGGCTCCCGGAAAAGAACAGCCCCAGCATTTT. Its translation is CASSLAPGKEQPQHF. V usage is TRBV5-5 and J usage is TRBJ1-5; D remains ambiguous. This CDR3 is 15 amino acids long. Germline V gene sequence: CDR1 SGHKS, CDR2 YYEKEE (reference sequence). V lost 0 bases, J lost 7 bases, and 14 bases lay in between.